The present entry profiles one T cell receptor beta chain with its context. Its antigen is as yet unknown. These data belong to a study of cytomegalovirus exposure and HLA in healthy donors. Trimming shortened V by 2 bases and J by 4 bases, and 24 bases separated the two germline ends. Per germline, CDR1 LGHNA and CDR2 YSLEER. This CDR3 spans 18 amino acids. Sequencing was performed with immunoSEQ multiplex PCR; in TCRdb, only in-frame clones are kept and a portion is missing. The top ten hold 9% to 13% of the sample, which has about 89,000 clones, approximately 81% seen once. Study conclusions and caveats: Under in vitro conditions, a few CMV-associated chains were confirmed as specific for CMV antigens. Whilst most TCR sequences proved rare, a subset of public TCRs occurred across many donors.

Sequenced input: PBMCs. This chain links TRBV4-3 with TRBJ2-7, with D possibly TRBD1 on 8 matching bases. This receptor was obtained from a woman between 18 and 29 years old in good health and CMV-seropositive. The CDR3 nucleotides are TGCGCCAGCAGCCAACAAAACAGGGGGTACGGGGGGCGATACGAGCAGTACTTC. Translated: CASSQQNRGYGGRYEQYF.